The entry below describes one T cell receptor (beta chain). The target antigen is unknown. Germline-derived CDR1 and CDR2 are SQVTM and ANQGSEA. CDR3 length: 12 residues. Deletions cut 4 bases from V and 5 bases from J, with 11 bases between. These data belong to a study of T cell responses to AZD1222 COVID-19 vaccine. Study-wide findings and caveats: Donor demographics were predominantly white British with a female majority; clonal diversity may be underestimated. Nearly half of spike-specific TCRs reportedly target unmutated variant regions.

This table comes from immunoSEQ multiplex PCR, and its TCRdb copy is limited to in-frame clones, with some not included. Among 100,000 or so clones listed, 82% were seen once. Sequenced material: peripheral blood, taken on day 0 of AZD1222 vaccination. The receptor's source is an adult in good health. The V call is TRBV29-1, the J call TRBJ2-5; D is unresolved. CDR3 bases: TGCAGCGTTGTTCCCGTCGGGGAGACCCAGTACTTC. Its translation is CSVVPVGETQYF.